This passage covers 27 T cell receptor beta chains from one sample sequenced in a study of somatic mutations in cytotoxic T cells in rheumatoid arthritis. Profiling relied on immunoSEQ multiplex PCR, and the TCRdb table lists in-frame clones only, not all of them. The sample shows 5,500 or so clones, 60% to 80% of them seen only once. Sequenced: CD8+ T cells sorted from blood. The receptors stem from an adult with rheumatoid arthritis.

CDR3 DNA sequence: TGCGCCAGCAGTTTCTCAGGGAATCAATACGAGCAGTACTTC. This translates into CASSFSGNQYEQYF. The J gene is TRBJ2-7, the V gene TRBV5-1, with a tentative D call TRBD1 (5 bases). Trimming removed 5 bases at V and 4 bases at J, with 16 bases between. Germline V CDR1 and CDR2: SGHRS, YFSETQ. This CDR3 spans 14 amino acids.

The chain has TRBV30 and TRBJ1-2; D is unclear. Germline CDR1 and CDR2: GTSNPN and SVGIG (reference sequence). V lost 0 bases, J lost 6 bases, and 8 bases lay in between. The CDR3 is made up of 12 amino acids. The CDR3 is CAWSVGLNGYTF. The CDR3 DNA reads as TGTGCCTGGAGTGTAGGCTTAAATGGCTACACCTTC.

The chain combines TRBV5-1 with TRBJ2-1; D gene unclear. From germline, CDR1 is SGHRS and CDR2 YFSETQ. Trimming removed 4 bases at V and 8 bases at J, with 7 bases between. The CDR3 has 11 residues. The CDR3 spells CASSVNYEQFF. The CDR3 DNA follows: TGCGCCAGCAGCGTGAACTATGAGCAGTTCTTC.

A few counts support this clone. This rearrangement joins TRBV28 to TRBJ2-7; D gene unclear. Trimming shortened V by 7 bases and J by 6 bases, and 22 bases separated the two germline ends. CDR1 is MDHEN and CDR2 is SYDVKM in the germline V gene. This CDR3 has 15 residues. This chain's CDR3 is CASTSPWAGVVEQYF. The CDR3 coding sequence is TGTGCCAGCACCTCTCCATGGGCCGGTGTCGTCGAGCAGTACTTC.

The chain carries TRBV7-9 and TRBJ2-2, with D perhaps TRBD2 (5 bases). This CDR3 comprises 17 residues. In germline, CDR1 is SEHNR, CDR2 FQNEAQ (reference sequence). V dropped 5 bases and J dropped 3 bases, with 19 bases sitting between them. This CDR3 reads CASSNAVRAPDTGELFF. The CDR3 DNA sequence: TGTGCCAGCAGCAATGCGGTGAGGGCGCCGGACACCGGGGAGCTGTTTTTT.

This chain links TRBV7-2 with TRBJ1-4; possible D gene TRBD1, 5 bases. Trimming removed 3 bases at V and 5 bases at J, with 10 bases between. The CDR3 totals 14 residues. Germline loops: CDR1 SGHTA, CDR2 FQGNSA. DNA of the CDR3: TGTGCCAGCAGCTTGGGGCCACCGAATGAAAAACTGTTTTTT. This gives the protein CASSLGPPNEKLFF.

The V call is TRBV4-3, the J call TRBJ2-7; a weak D match, TRBD2 (7 bases). Germline V gives CDR1 LGHNA, CDR2 YSLEER. The length of the CDR3 is 15 residues. Trimming stripped 8 bases from V and 2 bases from J, with 19 bases between. The chain's CDR3 is CASGSARGPPYEQYF. CDR3 coding DNA: TGCGCCAGCGGATCCGCGCGGGGGCCCCCCTACGAGCAGTACTTC.

This chain connects TRBV21-1 to TRBJ1-1; the table's D call, TRBD1, was not checked against the DNA. TRBV21-1 is flagged as a pseudogene. The CDR3 totals 17 residues. CDR3 DNA sequence: TGTGCCAGCAGCAAAGATCTCCCCGACAGGGACAACACTGAAGCTTTCTTT. Its translation: CASSKDLPDRDNTEAFF.

The J gene is TRBJ2-5, the V gene TRBV28; 14 nucleotides align to TRBD2. Germline trimming cut 7 bases from V and 5 bases from J; bases unmatched to any gene: 12. The CDR3 is made up of 17 amino acids. The V gene's germline CDR1 is MDHEN and CDR2 SYDVKM. DNA for the CDR3: TGTGCCAGCACCCTGGGGAGACTAGCGGGGGGGTGGGAGACCCAGTACTTC. Protein sequence: CASTLGRLAGGWETQYF.

The J gene is TRBJ1-1, the V gene TRBV11-2; D is unresolved. The CDR3 has 14 amino acids. Germline V lookup: CDR1 SGHAT, CDR2 FQNNGV. Trimming cost V 5 bases and J 0 bases, with 10 bases left between them. CDR3 protein: CASSRGKVNTEAFF. The CDR3 coding sequence is TGTGCCAGCAGCCGAGGTAAGGTGAACACTGAAGCTTTCTTT.

This clone occurred a few times. The chain employs TRBV7-2 and TRBJ2-1; 9 bases agree with TRBD2. The trim removed 5 bases at V and 7 bases at J, leaving 12 bases unmatched. The V gene's germline CDR1 is SGHTA and CDR2 FQGNSA. The CDR3 runs 16 residues. The CDR3 nucleotides read TGTGCCAGCAGCCCCGACGCGGGGGGGCCGAGTAATGAGCAGTTCTTC. Protein: CASSPDAGGPSNEQFF.

The chain has TRBV4-3 and TRBJ2-7, with 9 bases aligning to TRBD1. Losses at the gene ends were 4 bases for V and 0 bases for J; bases not matched to a gene: 4. The CDR3 has 15 amino acids. Per germline, CDR1 LGHNA and CDR2 YSLEER. The CDR3 loop reads CASSPTGGGSYEQYF. CDR3 DNA sequence: TGCGCCAGCAGCCCGACAGGGGGAGGCTCCTACGAGCAGTACTTC.

The chain links TRBV5-4 to TRBJ1-1, with unresolved D. Between the trimmed V and J ends, which lost 7 bases and 3 bases, there was a span of 7 bases. The CDR3 runs to 11 residues. CDR1 and CDR2 (germline): SGHNT, YYREEE (reference sequence). The CDR3 is CASGSDTEAFF. The CDR3, as DNA: TGTGCCAGCGGGTCGGACACTGAAGCTTTCTTT.

This chain connects TRBV11-3 to TRBJ2-7; D is ambiguous. Per the germline V gene, CDR1 is SGHNT and CDR2 is YENEEA. The V gene lost 1 base and the J gene lost 7 bases, with 14 bases spanning the gap. This CDR3 comprises 14 residues. The CDR3 here is CASSLGSGWAEQYF. The CDR3 DNA follows: TGTGCCAGCAGCTTAGGTAGTGGTTGGGCAGAGCAGTACTTC.

This chain joins TRBV6-1 and TRBJ2-3; TRBD1 aligns across 9 bases. Germline V gives CDR1 MNHNS, CDR2 SASEGT. Unmatched junction bases numbered 6, after V lost 7 bases and J lost 7 bases. This CDR3 contains 13 residues. The CDR3: CASIGQGLNTQYF. The DNA of the CDR3 is TGTGCCAGCATTGGACAGGGGCTAAATACGCAGTATTTT.

This clone has only a few counts. The rearrangement uses TRBV10-1 and TRBJ1-1; D gene unclear. The V end was cut by 2 bases, the J end by 0 bases, with 4 bases between. Germline CDR1 is WNHNN and CDR2 is SYGVQD (reference sequence). There are 13 residues in the CDR3. CDR3 in amino acids: CASSETVNTEAFF. The CDR3 bases are TGCGCCAGCAGTGAGACGGTGAACACTGAAGCTTTCTTT.

This clone appeared a few times. The rearrangement links TRBV18 to TRBJ1-1; 9 bases map to TRBD1. The CDR3 contains 13 residues. The ends lost 8 bases at V and 4 bases at J; junction bases unmatched: 5. Germline CDR1 and CDR2: KGHSH and LQKENI. The CDR3 DNA follows: TGTGCCAGCCGGGGACAGGGAAGCACTGAAGCTTTCTTT. Translated, it gives CASRGQGSTEAFF.

The chain is built from TRBV7-2 and TRBJ1-1; D unclear. Trimming cost V 1 base and J 8 bases, with 8 bases left between them. The CDR3 contains 12 residues. The germline V gene encodes CDR1 SGHTA and CDR2 FQGNSA. CDR3 residues: CASSLVWWEAFF. CDR3 nucleotide sequence: TGTGCCAGCAGCTTAGTATGGTGGGAAGCTTTCTTT.

The rearrangement uses TRBV10-3 and TRBJ1-2; 7 positions match TRBD1. V shed 0 bases, J shed 2 bases, and the junction held 3 bases outside the gene matches. Germline V CDR1 and CDR2: ENHRY, SYGVKD. This CDR3 comprises 15 residues. In nucleotides, the CDR3 is TGTGCCATCAGTGAGTCGGCAGGGGGAAACTATGGCTACACCTTC. Translated, it gives CAISESAGGNYGYTF.

This clone is large by share. The chain links TRBV5-8 to TRBJ2-1, with TRBD2 matching 10 bases. Germline V lookup: CDR1 SGHTS, CDR2 YDEGEE. With V trimmed by 0 bases and J by 8 bases, 14 bases remained unmatched. CDR3 length: 18 amino acids. The CDR3 here is CASSLEGTALAGGYEQFF. The CDR3 coding sequence is TGTGCCAGCAGCTTGGAGGGGACAGCCTTAGCGGGGGGCTATGAGCAGTTCTTC.

This clone came up a few times. The gene calls are TRBV27 and TRBJ1-1; no firm D call. Germline V gene lookup returns CDR1 MNHEY and CDR2 SMNVEV (reference sequence). The ends were cut back, 5 bases at V and 8 bases at J, with 18 bases in the middle. This CDR3 has 14 amino acids. The CDR3 bases are TGTGCCAGCAGTGTTGACGGTTCTCGACCAGAAGCTTTCTTT. It translates to CASSVDGSRPEAFF.

This clone appeared once. J is TRBJ2-7 and V is TRBV4-2; D gene ambiguous. The CDR3 has 12 residues. Trimming cost V 5 bases and J 5 bases, with 10 bases left between them. The germline V gene has CDR1 LGHNA and CDR2 YNFKEQ. CDR3 region: CASSSPEDEQYF. The DNA for the CDR3 is TGTGCCAGCAGCTCCCCGGAAGACGAGCAGTACTTC.

The table lists this clone with a count of one. The rearrangement joins TRBV7-2 to TRBJ2-7; 13 bases agree with TRBD2. CDR1 SGHTA and CDR2 FQGNSA come from the germline V gene. The trim removed 5 bases at V and 3 bases at J, leaving 4 bases unmatched. The CDR3 is 15 amino acids. The CDR3 region has the DNA TGTGCCAGCAGCGAAGGGACTAGCGGGGACTACGAGCAGTACTTC. This gives the protein CASSEGTSGDYEQYF. Using reference TRBV7-2 and TRBJ2-7 for the parts outside the CDR3, the full variable domain is GAGVSQSPSNKVTEKGKDVELRCDPISGHTALYWYRQSLGQGLEFLIYFQGNSAPDKSGLPSDRFSAERTGGSVSTLTIQRTQQEDSAVYLCASSEGTSGDYEQYFGPGTRLTVT.

J is TRBJ1-4 and V is TRBV4-1; D is perhaps TRBD1 (5 bases). V was trimmed by 1 base and J by 8 bases, leaving 14 bases between them. The CDR3 runs 15 residues. Germline V gives CDR1 MGHRA, CDR2 YSYEKL. CDR3 amino acids: CASSQGQGVGEKLFF. Here the CDR3 DNA reads TGCGCCAGCAGCCAAGGTCAGGGAGTGGGCGAAAAACTGTTTTTT.

The CDR3 sequence: CAWSDRADYGYTF. In nucleotides, the CDR3 is TGTGCCTGGAGTGACAGAGCGGACTATGGCTACACCTTC. The chain uses TRBV30 and TRBJ1-2; D unclear. The V and J ends lost 1 base and 3 bases respectively, with 9 bases between them. The CDR3 is 13 residues long. Germline-derived CDR1 and CDR2 are GTSNPN and SVGIG (reference sequence).

The rearrangement joins TRBV5-5 to TRBJ2-7; TRBD2 agrees at 9 bases. The CDR3 length is 16 residues. The V and J ends lost 4 bases and 6 bases, in that order; junction bases with no gene match: 14. CDR1 is SGHKS and CDR2 is YYEKEE in the germline V gene (reference sequence). CDR3 DNA: TGTGCCAGCAGCCCCATGTGGCCGGGACTAGCTCTCGAGCAGTACTTC. Translated: CASSPMWPGLALEQYF.

The sample holds one count of this clone. This CDR3 reads CASSLPRQGAIYGYTF. DNA of the CDR3: TGTGCCAGTAGCCTCCCCAGGCAGGGGGCTATCTATGGCTACACCTTC. The chain recombines TRBV19 with TRBJ1-2; 8 bases fit TRBD1. The CDR3 spans 16 residues. V was pared by 6 bases and J by 4 bases, with 13 bases of the junction left unmatched. Germline V gene lookup returns CDR1 LNHDA and CDR2 SQIVND (reference sequence).